These 31 T cell receptor beta chains share one sample of origin, sequenced in a study of blood T cell repertoires in COVID-19. Using immunoSEQ multiplex PCR, the repertoire was profiled, and TCRdb retains in-frame clones only, with some absent. The data show roughly 220,000 clones, about 79% seen once. Sequenced sample: PBMCs or T cells enriched from blood (not recorded which). The receptors were gathered from a woman aged 35 to 49 with acute COVID-19.

The count of this clone is one. The rearrangement links TRBV19 to TRBJ1-5; D remains ambiguous. Germline CDR1 and CDR2: LNHDA and SQIVND (reference sequence). The CDR3 is 15 amino acids. V lost 0 bases to trimming and J lost 0 bases, with 6 bases between them. CDR3 DNA sequence: TGTGCCAGTAGTATAGATCAGGTTAGCAATCAGCCCCAGCATTTT. Residues: CASSIDQVSNQPQHF.

This clone has more than one count but fewer than ten. The rearrangement uses TRBV19 and TRBJ1-2, with a tentative D call TRBD1 (5 bases). V dropped 8 bases and J dropped 4 bases, with 23 bases sitting between them. The CDR3 is made up of 16 amino acids. Germline V gene lookup returns CDR1 LNHDA and CDR2 SQIVND (reference sequence). The CDR3 DNA follows: TGTGCCAGTGCGGGGGAGGCCGGGATCGCCATCTATGGCTACACCTTC. Protein: CASAGEAGIAIYGYTF. Drawing the rest from reference TRBV19 and TRBJ1-2, the complete variable domain is DGGITQSPKYLFRKEGQNVTLSCEQNLNHDAMYWYRQDPGQGLRLIYYSQIVNDFQKGDIAEGYSVSREKKESFPLTVTSAQKNPTAFYLCASAGEAGIAIYGYTFGSGTRLTVV.

The rearrangement uses TRBV3-1 (or the pseudogene TRBV3-2) and TRBJ2-7; tentative D call: TRBD2 (5 bases). Deletions cut 6 bases from V and 0 bases from J, with 21 bases between. CDR1 is LGHDT and CDR2 is YNNKEL in the germline V gene (reference sequence). This CDR3 contains 17 residues. The DNA for the CDR3 is TGTGCCAGCAGTCCAGAGGGAGCGGCTTTAAGCTCCTACGAGCAGTACTTC. Translated: CASSPEGAALSSYEQYF.

The chain employs TRBV24-1 and TRBJ2-5, with 9 bases aligning to TRBD1. CDR3 length equals 15 residues. Germline assignment: CDR1 KGHDR and CDR2 SFDVKD. Losses at the gene ends were 3 bases for V and 5 bases for J; bases not matched to a gene: 6. The CDR3 loop reads CATSDPGQGRETQYF. In DNA, the CDR3 is TGTGCCACCAGTGATCCTGGACAGGGGAGGGAGACCCAGTACTTC.

The chain is built from TRBV7-8 and TRBJ1-5; weak D call: TRBD1 (6 bases). Germline CDR1 is SGHVS and CDR2 is FQNEAQ. Trimming removed 9 bases at V and 4 bases at J, with 16 bases between. The CDR3 covers 14 residues. The CDR3, as DNA: TGTGCCAGTAAGTTGGGGGCGAGTAATCAGCCCCAGCATTTT. Its protein product is CASKLGASNQPQHF.

The V call is TRBV29-1, the J call TRBJ2-7; 10 bases fit TRBD1. V lost 6 bases, J lost 2 bases, and 7 bases stayed unmatched. This CDR3 is 14 amino acids long. Germline V gene lookup returns CDR1 SQVTM and CDR2 ANQGSEA. This CDR3 reads CSVTGGDRTYEQYF. The CDR3 nucleotides are TGCAGCGTGACAGGGGGCGACAGGACCTACGAGCAGTACTTC.

V is TRBV6-6 and J is TRBJ2-3; D is possibly TRBD1 (6 bases). Trimming removed 2 bases at V and 1 base at J, with 10 bases between. The CDR3 extends over 15 amino acids. Germline CDR1 reads MNHNY; CDR2 reads SVGAGI (reference sequence). CDR3 coding DNA: TGTGCCAGCAGTTACGGGGCAGGGGGCACAGATACGCAGTATTTT. Translation: CASSYGAGGTDTQYF.

This chain connects TRBV19 to TRBJ2-2; 7 nucleotides agree with TRBD1. In germline, CDR1 is LNHDA, CDR2 SQIVND (reference sequence). J lost 9 bases, V lost 5 bases, and 12 bases had no gene match. The CDR3 length is 15 residues. CDR3 bases: TGTGCCAGTAGTGCGACCGACTACAGGGGCCGGGAGCTGTTTTTT. It yields the protein CASSATDYRGRELFF.

The rearrangement links TRBV25-1 to TRBJ1-2; possible D gene TRBD1, 6 bases. Trimming pared 8 bases from V and 4 bases from J, leaving 14 bases between. CDR3 size: 13 residues. Germline V gene sequence: CDR1 MGHDK, CDR2 SYGVNS. DNA of the CDR3: TGTGCCAGCCGGGGGGGGCACTTCTATGGCTACACCTTC. As protein: CASRGGHFYGYTF.

The chain joins TRBV9 to TRBJ1-1, with TRBD1 matching over 7 bases. Germline CDR1 SGDLS, CDR2 YYNGEE. The CDR3 runs 14 residues. Losses at the gene ends were 4 bases for V and 1 base for J; bases not matched to a gene: 4. The CDR3 DNA reads TGTGCCAGCAGCCTCAGGGGGGAGAACACTGAAGCTTTCTTT. Translating it yields CASSLRGENTEAFF.

The chain employs TRBV27 and TRBJ2-1; 10 nucleotides agree with TRBD2. The germline CDR1 and CDR2 sequences are MNHEY and SMNVEV (reference sequence). The CDR3 is 15 residues long. Losses at the gene ends were 6 bases for V and 8 bases for J; bases not matched to a gene: 10. The CDR3 spells CASRAAGGPVDEQFF. CDR3 sequence (DNA): TGTGCCAGCAGGGCAGCGGGAGGGCCTGTCGATGAGCAGTTCTTC.

This rearrangement joins TRBV12-5 to TRBJ1-2, with TRBD1 matching over 9 bases. The CDR3 totals 12 residues. The J segment lost 8 bases and the V segment lost 6 bases, leaving 4 bases of the junction unmatched. Per the germline V gene, CDR1 is LGHNT and CDR2 is FRNRAP. The CDR3 spells CASGTGTGGYTF. In DNA form, the CDR3 reads TGTGCTAGTGGCACGGGGACAGGGGGCTACACCTTC.

The chain combines TRBV9 with TRBJ2-1; 8 positions match TRBD1. Per the germline V gene, CDR1 is SGDLS and CDR2 is YYNGEE. The CDR3 is made up of 18 amino acids. The trim removed 4 bases at V and 4 bases at J, leaving 16 bases unmatched. CDR3 sequence (DNA): TGTGCCAGCAGCCCCCGGACAGGGAGGAACCATGTTTACAATGAGCAGTTCTTC. It translates to CASSPRTGRNHVYNEQFF. The variable domain in full, with the rest retrieved from reference TRBV9 and TRBJ2-1, is DSGVTQTPKHLITATGQRVTLRCSPRSGDLSVYWYQQSLDQGLQFLIQYYNGEERAKGNILERFSAQQFPDLHSELNLSSLELGDSALYFCASSPRTGRNHVYNEQFFGPGTRLTVL.

The chain links TRBV7-8 to TRBJ2-7; 10 bases map to TRBD1. Germline V gene sequence: CDR1 SGHVS, CDR2 FQNEAQ. Germline trimming cut 5 bases from V and 6 bases from J; bases unmatched to any gene: 13. The CDR3 sequence is 16 residues long. In nucleotides, the CDR3 is TGTGCCAGCAGCCAAAGAGACAGGGGGCTCTGGGGCGAGCAGTACTTC. Translation gives CASSQRDRGLWGEQYF.

This sequence joins TRBV19 and TRBJ1-5; the match to TRBD1 covers 7 bases. The CDR3 extends over 14 amino acids. Germline assignment: CDR1 LNHDA and CDR2 SQIVND (reference sequence). With 5 bases clipped from V and 11 bases from J, the junction kept 12 bases outside the gene matches. The CDR3 here is CASSPWDRDRTQHF. The CDR3 nucleotides are TGTGCCAGTAGTCCTTGGGACAGAGATCGGACCCAGCATTTT.

The sample holds one count of this clone. The chain combines TRBV7-2 with TRBJ2-1, with 11 bases identical to TRBD2. The J segment lost 8 bases and the V segment lost 3 bases, leaving 9 bases of the junction unmatched. The length of the CDR3 is 16 residues. CDR1 and CDR2 (germline): SGHTA, FQGNSA. CDR3 residues: CASSFQGSGGAYEQFF. The CDR3 DNA is TGTGCCAGCAGCTTTCAGGGTAGCGGGGGGGCCTATGAGCAGTTCTTC.

V is TRBV2 and J is TRBJ2-3, with TRBD2 identical over 8 bases. This CDR3 is 12 amino acids long. From germline, CDR1 is SNHLY and CDR2 FYNNEI. V dropped 6 bases and J dropped 5; count of bases not matched to a gene: 1. The CDR3 loop reads CASRREVDTQYF. The CDR3 DNA follows: TGTGCCAGCAGGCGGGAGGTAGATACGCAGTATTTT.

The V and J genes are TRBV10-2 and TRBJ1-2, with D possibly being TRBD1 (5 bases). The germline V gene has CDR1 WSHSY and CDR2 SAAADI. The CDR3 consists of 16 residues. V was pared by 2 bases and J by 7 bases, with 20 bases between. CDR3 bases: TGCGCCAGCAGTGAGACCCTGGCGGGGCGGTTTTCTGGCTACACCTTC. This encodes CASSETLAGRFSGYTF.

In DNA, the CDR3 is TGTGCCAGCTCACCACCGTACACCCAGGTCAGAGAAGCTTTCTTT. Residues: CASSPPYTQVREAFF. The chain carries TRBV18 and TRBJ1-1; D unclear. CDR1 is KGHSH, CDR2 LQKENI, per germline. V gave up 0 bases and J gave up 8 bases, with 16 bases separating them. The CDR3 sequence is 15 residues long.

The chain recombines TRBV11-2 with TRBJ1-4, with 8 bases identical to TRBD1. CDR3 length equals 14 residues. Germline V gene sequence: CDR1 SGHAT, CDR2 FQNNGV. Trimming took 6 bases from V and 7 from J; bases not matched to a gene: 7. The CDR3 DNA is TGTGCCAGCAGGCCTCAGGGGGCGGGTGAAAAACTGTTTTTT. Protein: CASRPQGAGEKLFF.

The V gene is TRBV2, the J gene TRBJ1-1, with D unresolved. In germline, CDR1 is SNHLY, CDR2 FYNNEI. The V end was cut by 6 bases, the J end by 5 bases, with 13 bases between. The CDR3 runs to 13 residues. CDR3: CASRGWAGTEAFF. As DNA, the CDR3 is TGTGCCAGCAGGGGTTGGGCGGGTACTGAAGCTTTCTTT.

V gene TRBV7-2 combines with J gene TRBJ1-6; TRBD1 aligns across 7 bases. Germline loops: CDR1 SGHTA, CDR2 FQGNSA. The J segment lost 0 bases and the V segment lost 4 bases, leaving 3 bases of the junction unmatched. The CDR3 is 16 residues long. CDR3 residues: CASSYRGGSYNSPLHF. For the CDR3, the DNA is TGTGCCAGCAGCTACAGGGGAGGCTCCTATAATTCACCCCTCCACTTT.

This sequence joins TRBV5-1 and TRBJ2-3; 8 positions agree with TRBD2. Per germline, CDR1 SGHRS and CDR2 YFSETQ. This CDR3 is built from 15 residues. V dropped 4 bases and J dropped 0; count of bases not matched to a gene: 4. The CDR3 DNA reads as TGCGCCAGCAGCAAAGGGACTAGGAGCACAGATACGCAGTATTTT. This encodes CASSKGTRSTDTQYF.

The V call is TRBV4-1, the J call TRBJ2-1; TRBD2 aligns across 11 bases. CDR1 and CDR2 from the germline V gene are MGHRA and YSYEKL. V was clipped by 3 bases and J by 0 bases; unmatched bases: 7. The CDR3 spans 18 residues. CDR3 in amino acids: CASSQSASGGSSYNEQFF. As DNA, the CDR3 is TGCGCCAGCAGCCAGTCCGCTAGCGGGGGGAGCTCCTACAATGAGCAGTTCTTC.

V gene TRBV6-5 combines with J gene TRBJ2-7; D may be TRBD2 (6 bases). The CDR3 spans 14 residues. Germline loops: CDR1 MNHEY, CDR2 SVGAGI. With 7 bases removed from V and 0 bases from J, the gap between germline ends came to 13 bases. CDR3 nucleotides: TGTGCCAGCATGAAGGACGGGGGCTCCTACGAGCAGTACTTC. Translating gives CASMKDGGSYEQYF.

The chain joins TRBV11-3 to TRBJ2-7, with 7 bases matching TRBD2. The CDR3 contains 14 residues. Germline lookup yields CDR1 SGHNT and CDR2 YENEEA. V lost 5 bases and J lost 3; bases outside the gene matches: 7. The CDR3 loop reads CASSRDYRHYEQYF. As DNA, the CDR3 is TGTGCCAGCAGCCGGGACTACCGACACTACGAGCAGTACTTC.

The rearrangement links TRBV5-6 to TRBJ1-2; the D is unclear. V dropped 0 bases and J dropped 0 bases, with 9 bases sitting between them. CDR1 is SGHDT and CDR2 is YYEEEE in the germline V gene. This CDR3 has 15 residues. The CDR3 loop is CASSLVLQSNYGYTF. As DNA, the CDR3 is TGTGCCAGCAGCTTGGTCCTACAGTCTAACTATGGCTACACCTTC.

This chain connects TRBV6-2 or TRBV6-3 to TRBJ2-7, with 10 bases lining up with TRBD2. Per germline, CDR1 MNHEY and CDR2 SVGEGT. The CDR3 loop spans 17 amino acids. J was trimmed by 3 bases and V by 2 bases; bases with no gene match: 10. This CDR3 reads CASSYRLGLALDYEQYF. The CDR3 nucleotides are TGTGCCAGCAGTTACCGCCTGGGACTAGCGCTTGACTACGAGCAGTACTTC.

This clone came up a few times. The chain couples TRBV7-2 to TRBJ2-5; 10 bases agree with TRBD2. Germline CDR1 and CDR2: SGHTA and FQGNSA. V lost 2 bases, J lost 5 bases, and 14 bases stayed unmatched. The CDR3 has 18 amino acids. The CDR3 is CASSLSQRGGTLLETQYF. The CDR3 bases are TGTGCCAGCAGCTTATCCCAGCGGGGGGGAACCCTCCTGGAGACCCAGTACTTC.

The chain is built from TRBV18 and TRBJ2-3, with TRBD1 matching over 8 bases. J was trimmed by 4 bases and V by 3 bases; bases with no gene match: 9. Germline V lookup: CDR1 KGHSH, CDR2 LQKENI. The CDR3 sequence is 16 residues long. Here the CDR3 reads CASSPNGQGLADTQYF. The CDR3 DNA sequence: TGTGCCAGCTCACCTAATGGACAGGGATTAGCAGATACGCAGTATTTT.

The V gene is TRBV11-2, the J gene TRBJ2-2; D unresolved. CDR3 size: 12 residues. Germline assignment: CDR1 SGHAT and CDR2 FQNNGV. Trimming shortened V by 2 bases and J by 6 bases, and 4 bases separated the two germline ends. The CDR3 region is CASSLRAGELFF. CDR3 in DNA: TGTGCCAGCAGCTTACGGGCCGGGGAGCTGTTTTTT.